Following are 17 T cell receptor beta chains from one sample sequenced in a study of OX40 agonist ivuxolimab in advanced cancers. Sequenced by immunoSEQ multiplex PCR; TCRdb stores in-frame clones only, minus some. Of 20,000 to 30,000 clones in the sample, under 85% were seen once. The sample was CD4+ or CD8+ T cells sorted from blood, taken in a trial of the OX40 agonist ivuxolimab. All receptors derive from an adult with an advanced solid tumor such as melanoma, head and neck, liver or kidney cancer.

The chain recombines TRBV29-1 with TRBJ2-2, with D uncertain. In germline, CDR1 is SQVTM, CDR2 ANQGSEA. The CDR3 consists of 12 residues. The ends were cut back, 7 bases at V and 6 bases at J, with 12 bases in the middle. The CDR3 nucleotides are TGCAGCGCCCCAGGTATTCCCGGGGAGCTGTTTTTT. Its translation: CSAPGIPGELFF.

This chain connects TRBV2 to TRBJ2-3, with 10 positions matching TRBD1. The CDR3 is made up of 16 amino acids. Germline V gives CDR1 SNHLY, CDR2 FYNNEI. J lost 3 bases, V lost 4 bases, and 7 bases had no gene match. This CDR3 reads CASSVGTGVQTDTQYF. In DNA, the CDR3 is TGTGCCAGCAGTGTAGGGACAGGGGTTCAAACAGATACGCAGTATTTT.

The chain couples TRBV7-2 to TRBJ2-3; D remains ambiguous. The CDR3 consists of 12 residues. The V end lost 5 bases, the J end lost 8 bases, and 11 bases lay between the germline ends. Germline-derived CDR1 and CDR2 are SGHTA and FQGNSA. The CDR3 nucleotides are TGTGCCAGCAGCCTACTGGAGTCTACGCAGTATTTT. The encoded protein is CASSLLESTQYF.

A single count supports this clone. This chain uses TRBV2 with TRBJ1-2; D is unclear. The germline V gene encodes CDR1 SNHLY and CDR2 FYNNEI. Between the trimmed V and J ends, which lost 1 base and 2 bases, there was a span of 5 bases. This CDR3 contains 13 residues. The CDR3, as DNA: TGTGCCAGCAGTGAAGGCCACAACTATGGCTACACCTTC. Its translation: CASSEGHNYGYTF.

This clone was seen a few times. CDR3 residues: CASSDLGVATEAFF. The CDR3 region has the DNA TGTGCCAGCAGTGATCTCGGGGTGGCCACTGAAGCTTTCTTT. The rearrangement uses TRBV2 and TRBJ1-1; no definite D call. The length of the CDR3 is 14 residues. V was clipped by 3 bases and J by 4 bases, with 12 bases between them. Germline-derived CDR1 and CDR2 are SNHLY and FYNNEI. The whole variable domain, remainder taken from reference TRBV2 and TRBJ1-1, is EPEVTQTPSHQVTQMGQEVILRCVPISNHLYFYWYRQILGQKVEFLVSFYNNEISEKSEIFDDQFSVERPDGSNFTLKIRSTKLEDSAMYFCASSDLGVATEAFFGQGTRLTVV.

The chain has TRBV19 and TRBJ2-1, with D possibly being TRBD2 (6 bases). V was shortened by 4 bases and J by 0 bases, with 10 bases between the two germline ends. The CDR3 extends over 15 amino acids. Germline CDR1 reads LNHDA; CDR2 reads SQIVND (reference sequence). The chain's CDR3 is CASSTSESSYNEQFF. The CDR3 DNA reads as TGTGCCAGTAGTACTAGCGAGAGCTCCTACAATGAGCAGTTCTTC. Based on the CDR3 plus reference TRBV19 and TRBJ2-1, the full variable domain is DGGITQSPKYLFRKEGQNVTLSCEQNLNHDAMYWYRQDPGQGLRLIYYSQIVNDFQKGDIAEGYSVSREKKESFPLTVTSAQKNPTAFYLCASSTSESSYNEQFFGPGTRLTVL.

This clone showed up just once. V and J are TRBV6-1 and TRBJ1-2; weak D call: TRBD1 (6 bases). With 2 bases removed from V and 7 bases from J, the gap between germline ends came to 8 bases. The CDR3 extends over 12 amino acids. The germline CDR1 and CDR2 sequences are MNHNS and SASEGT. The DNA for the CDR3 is TGTGCCAGCAGTGAACCAGGGGTTGGCTACACCTTC. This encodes CASSEPGVGYTF.

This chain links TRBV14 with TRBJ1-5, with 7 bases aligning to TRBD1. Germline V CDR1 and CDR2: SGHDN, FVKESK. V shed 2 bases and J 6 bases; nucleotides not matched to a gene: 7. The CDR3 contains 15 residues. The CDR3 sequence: CASSQSGGGIQPQHF. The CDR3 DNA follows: TGTGCCAGCAGCCAATCAGGGGGGGGGATTCAGCCCCAGCATTTT.

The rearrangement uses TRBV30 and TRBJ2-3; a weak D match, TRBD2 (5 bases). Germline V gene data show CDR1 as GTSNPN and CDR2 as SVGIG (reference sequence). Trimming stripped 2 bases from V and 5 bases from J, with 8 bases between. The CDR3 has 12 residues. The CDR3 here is CAWSLRVDTQYF. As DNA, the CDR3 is TGTGCCTGGAGTTTGAGGGTAGATACGCAGTATTTT.

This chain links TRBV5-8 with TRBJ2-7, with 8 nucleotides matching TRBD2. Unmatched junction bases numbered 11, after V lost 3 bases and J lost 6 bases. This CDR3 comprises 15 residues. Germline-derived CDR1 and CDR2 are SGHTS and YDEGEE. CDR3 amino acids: CASSSPPGGRREQYF. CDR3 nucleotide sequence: TGTGCCAGCAGCTCCCCCCCGGGGGGGCGGCGCGAGCAGTACTTC.

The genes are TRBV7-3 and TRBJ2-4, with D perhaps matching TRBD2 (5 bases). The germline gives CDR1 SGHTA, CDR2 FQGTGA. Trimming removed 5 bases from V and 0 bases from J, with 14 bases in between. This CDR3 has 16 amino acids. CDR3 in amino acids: CASSPGLLLAKNIQYF. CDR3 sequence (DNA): TGTGCCAGCAGCCCTGGACTTTTACTAGCCAAAAACATTCAGTACTTC.

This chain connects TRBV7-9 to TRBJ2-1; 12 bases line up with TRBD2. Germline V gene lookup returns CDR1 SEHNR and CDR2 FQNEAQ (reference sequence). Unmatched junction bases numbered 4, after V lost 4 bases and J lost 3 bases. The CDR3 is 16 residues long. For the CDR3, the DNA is TGTGCCAGCAGCTCCACTAGCGGGGGGTTCTACAATGAGCAGTTCTTC. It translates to CASSSTSGGFYNEQFF.

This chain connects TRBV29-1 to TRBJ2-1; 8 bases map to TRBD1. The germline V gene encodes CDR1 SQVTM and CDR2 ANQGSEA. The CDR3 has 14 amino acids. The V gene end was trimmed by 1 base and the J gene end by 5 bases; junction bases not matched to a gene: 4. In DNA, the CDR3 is TGCAGCGTTGAAGGGACAGGGTTTGACAATGAGCAGTTCTTC. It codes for CSVEGTGFDNEQFF.

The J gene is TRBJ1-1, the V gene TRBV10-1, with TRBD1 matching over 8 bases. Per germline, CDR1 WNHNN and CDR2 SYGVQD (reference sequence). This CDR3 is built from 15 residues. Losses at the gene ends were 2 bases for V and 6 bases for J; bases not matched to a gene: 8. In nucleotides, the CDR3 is TGCGCCAGCAGTGAGGTCCCAGGGGGCGCCGCTGAAGCTTTCTTT. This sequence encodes CASSEVPGGAAEAFF.

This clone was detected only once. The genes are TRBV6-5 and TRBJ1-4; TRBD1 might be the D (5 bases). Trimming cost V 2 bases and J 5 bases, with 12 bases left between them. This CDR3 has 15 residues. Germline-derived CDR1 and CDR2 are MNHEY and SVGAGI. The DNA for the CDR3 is TGTGCCAGCAGTTACCTGGGACGGAAGAATGAAAAACTGTTTTTT. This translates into CASSYLGRKNEKLFF.

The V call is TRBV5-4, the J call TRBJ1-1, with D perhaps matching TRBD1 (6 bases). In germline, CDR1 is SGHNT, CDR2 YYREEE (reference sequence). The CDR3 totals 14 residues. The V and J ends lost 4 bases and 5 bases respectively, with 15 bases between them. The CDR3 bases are TGTGCCAGCAGCATCCAGGGGATGGGGACTGAAGCTTTCTTT. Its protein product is CASSIQGMGTEAFF.

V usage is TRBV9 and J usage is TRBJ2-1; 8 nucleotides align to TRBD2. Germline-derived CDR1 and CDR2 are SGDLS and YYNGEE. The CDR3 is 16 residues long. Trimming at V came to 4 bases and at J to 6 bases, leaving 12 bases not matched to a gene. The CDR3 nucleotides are TGTGCCAGCAGCCGATTTAGCGGGGAGGGTGGCAATGAGCAGTTCTTC. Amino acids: CASSRFSGEGGNEQFF.